What follows is one TCR beta chain and its context. The antigen it recognizes is unknown. An end of the junction differs from the germline gene, which may be a read error. CDR1 and CDR2 (SEHNR, FQNEAQ) derive from the germline V gene (reference sequence). From the cysteine up to the phenylalanine, the CDR3 has a length of 15 residues. The read is trimmed to its CDR3 DNA, 45 bases read in frame from base 1. Library generation was performed with the immunoSEQ multiplex PCR assay. A mixture of 60 forward primers for TCR Vbeta segments and 13 reverse primers for TCR Jbeta segments was used in the multiplex PCR. The CDR3 region of rearranged TCR beta genes was amplified from genomic DNA by a multiplex PCR assay. The amplified TCR beta libraries were sequenced on the Illumina HiSeq System as 87-base-pair reads. The study's processing was this. A later analysis counted tens of millions of unique TCR beta chains across the 500 to 850 repertoires, and some 11 million of these chains were shared by at least two donors. Raw reads were error-corrected and collapsed into unique sequences by a nearest-neighbor algorithm in which closely related sequences were merged to remove PCR and sequencing errors. CDR3 sequences were aligned to IMGT reference sequences to assign V, D and J gene segments. For a sequence to be retained, at least a six-nucleotide match to both a V gene segment and a J gene segment was required. Rearrangements were called productive when the CDR3 lacked stop codons and stayed in frame with V and J; all others were non-productive. Following IMGT convention, CDR3 was defined as the stretch from the second conserved V-encoded cysteine to the conserved J-encoded phenylalanine. The earlier analysis of about 610 of the donors excluded sequences that lacked an unambiguous match to a single V gene segment. In an earlier analysis of approximately 550 of the donors, V segments were called functional above 56.7% productive rearrangements and were called segregating when the between-donor standard deviation exceeded 5%. A statistical classification framework was built for diagnosing cytomegalovirus status from the catalog of TCR beta chain sequences. In a later analysis, V and J genes were assigned by comparing TCR nucleotide sequences against IMGT/GENE-DB human TR gene sequences. A later analysis assigned CDR3 sequences and most-parsimonious VDJ recombination scenarios with the TCRdist pipeline. In a later analysis, each TCR beta chain was defined by its CDR3 amino acid sequence together with its V-gene family, and reads lacking a unique V-gene family were excluded. In a later analysis, 500 to 700 highly shared, low-generation-probability nucleotide sequences were removed to address suspected cross-contamination and a sequencing artifact. In a later analysis, a clonal expansion index was calculated for each public chain from normalized within-repertoire ranks of inferred template counts. In a later analysis, generation probabilities were computed using a VDJ recombination model fitted to out-of-frame rearrangements, and the results were checked against IGoR. Hypergeometric tests were used in a later analysis to score TCR-TCR, TCR-HLA and TCR-CMV co-occurrence, with a repertoire-size bias correction applied to the TCR pairs. To estimate false discovery rates, a later analysis permuted the HLA or CMV assignments 20 times. In a later analysis, co-occurring TCRs were grouped with DBSCAN, and TCRdist sequence similarity was added when clustering was performed within HLA-allele-positive subsets. For co-occurrence clustering, repertoires with fewer than 30,000 or more than 120,000 public chains were excluded, along with four or five repertoires with anomalous nucleotide sharing. TCRdb mirrors the immuneACCESS table, restricted to in-frame sequences. Some clones are absent from its copies; in checked studies, under half trace to an unresolved V gene, and the reason for the others is unknown. The V and J calls and clone size come from that table; D and trimming were worked out from the DNA. This sample holds about 100,000 clones; around four fifths were observed only once. About 4.3% of the sample is in the top ten clones.

These data come from a study of cytomegalovirus exposure and HLA in healthy donors (TCRdb year 2017). Notes on the research overall: An earlier analysis of roughly 500 of the donors reported 250 to 350 Gb of sequence data and 117 million unique TCR beta sequences from 150 million to 200 million T cells. A few DR-DQ haplotypes were treated as single units for association and clustering because of strong linkage in the cohort. Rather than drawing on any new phenotypic data, the later analysis identified candidate immune exposures from TCR beta sequences and the way those sequences occurred across donors. A separate validation cohort of some 130 different subjects was used in addition to the roughly 670-subject first cohort. HLA typing covered class I and class II loci at four-digit resolution. In a later analysis, previously published TCR beta repertoires from 550 to 700 donors were re-analyzed and high-resolution HLA genotyping was added so that TCR occurrence patterns could be studied. The number of typed donors differed by locus: 629-630 for A, B, C, DRB1 and DQB1; approximately 530 for DQA1; approximately 600 for DPA1; and roughly 470 for DPB1. The study profiled the T cell repertoires of under 850 subjects by immunosequencing and related them to cytomegalovirus serostatus. Of the approximately 400 genotyped donors, less than 90% were placed in the genetic ancestry cluster associated with self-reported Caucasian donors. In a later genetic analysis, genome-wide SNP genotypes for about 55% of the roughly 670 donors were used, and that subset was treated as a discovery cohort. The study aimed to test whether cataloging public T cell receptors could reveal signatures of past pathogen exposure. Donor age, sex, ethnicity and CMV serostatus were collected together with the repertoire data. All discovery cohort repertoires had been generated using a single sequencing platform. To predict cytomegalovirus infection status, the study combined high-throughput TCR immunosequencing, statistical association of individual TCRs with disease status, and machine learning. Across approximately 400 genotyped donors of the cohort, an average of about 250,000 unique TCR beta nucleotide sequences per donor were sequenced, and roughly 20% of those sequences were non-productive. To decide whether each TCR beta V gene segment behaved as functional or pseudogenic, an earlier analysis of approximately 590 of the donors relied on high-throughput TCR beta sequencing. Roughly 300 gigabases of sequencing data and around 88 million unique TCR sequences made up an early release that covered 500 to 700 HLA-typed donors.

The cohort consisted of some 670 healthy bone marrow donors. Cohort members were all nominally healthy when sampled, although unrecorded immune exposures were likely present. The donor was CMV seronegative and was included in the group of approximately 350 seronegative cohort members. A peripheral blood sample was provided by each donor, and peripheral blood mononuclear cells were used for TCR beta sequencing. Genomic DNA was extracted from the blood cell samples with the Qiagen DNeasy Blood Extraction Kit. Overall results and qualifications from the work: Linkage disequilibrium might explain the correlated functional status among segregating V segments, but an unknown experimental factor could not be excluded. V-gene and J-gene trimming of TCR beta chains was associated with a missense DCLRE1C variant in a later genetic analysis, and the association was replicated in an independent cohort. Specific HLA alleles were associated with 15,000 to 20,000 TCR beta sequences at a false discovery rate of 0.05 in a later analysis. In a later genetic analysis, fewer N-insertions in productive TCRs were reported among donors in an Asian-associated ancestry cluster than the 666-donor mean. In a later analysis, the rate of TCR association differed among HLA loci, with DRB1 alleles having the most associated TCRs and HLA-C alleles having the fewest. Sequencing depth was assumed to be roughly uniform across donors in the presence/absence analyses, though that assumption may not hold. Some IMGT-functional V segments, including TRBV6-2 and TRBV6-3, could not be distinguished by the 87-base-pair reads and were therefore excluded. A later analysis reported that several top co-occurrence clusters appeared linked to parvovirus B19, influenza, CMV and Epstein-Barr virus. In vitro tests confirmed that a few of the cytomegalovirus-associated TCR beta chains recognize cytomegalovirus antigens. The cohort was sequenced for TCR beta chains only, and without alpha or paired-chain data the features that could be detected were limited. Because HLA typing was missing for some donors at each locus, association tests included only the typed subset. A further reported finding was that TCR beta sequences accurately predicted the HLA-A and HLA-B alleles for most subjects in the first cohort. Assigning TCR associations to individual alleles was difficult when HLA alleles, especially DR and DQ, strongly co-occurred. Broadly in line with IMGT annotations, most TCR beta V segments showed up in productive rearrangements about 87% or about 30% of the time in an earlier analysis of 587 of the donors. Most CMV-associated TCR beta chains appeared to be HLA-restricted in a later analysis, and the HLA associations seemed to be driven largely by CMV exposure. The only immune exposure information available for the cohort was CMV serostatus. Cytomegalovirus status was reported to be diagnosed by the classifier with high specificity and sensitivity in both the original and validation cohorts. The study gave a list of around 170 TCR beta chains associated with cytomegalovirus. A later analysis found that HLA-associated TCR beta chains were more clonally expanded and had lower generation probabilities than equally common non-associated chains. The sequencing pipeline was judged likely to have produced a cluster of highly shared sequence variants as a technical artifact. Most TCR sequences were seen in very few donors, while some public TCRs were found in many individuals. Because counts were too low, seventeen rarely observed V segments, including chromosome 9 orphons, were excluded from the earlier analysis of 500 to 700 of the donors. The authors suggested that the approach could potentially be extended to other disease states and immunological phenotypes.

The chain is assembled from TRBV7-9 and TRBJ1-6; no D gene call is confident. Sequencing was performed on PBMCs. The source of this sequence is a man in his forties or fifties in good health and CMV-seronegative. The CDR3 region: CSSSSWSVSNSSLHF. At the DNA level, the sequence is TGTTCCAGCAGCTCGTGGTCCGTCTCTAATTCATCCCTCCACTTT. Here the CDR3 is joined to the reference TRBV7-9 and TRBJ1-6 genes, and the full variable domain is: DTGVSQNPRHKITKRGQNVTFRCDPISEHNRLYWYRQTLGQGPEFLTYFQNEAQLEKSRLLSDRFSAERPKGSFSTLEIQRTEQGDSAMYLCSSSSWSVSNSSLHFGNGTRLTVT.